Below, 28 T cell receptor beta chains from the same sample are listed, as sequenced in a study of cytomegalovirus exposure and HLA in healthy donors. PCR amplification relied on 60 Vbeta primers (plus 13 Jbeta primers). Repertoires were generated with immunoSEQ multiplex PCR, while TCRdb's copy carries only in-frame clones and drops some. The sample carries roughly 97,000 clones, around a tenth recorded once. Sequencing was carried out using PBMCs. These receptors originate from a man aged 35-49 years in good health and CMV-seropositive.

The chain carries TRBV6-5 and TRBJ2-7, with 8 bases aligning to TRBD1. Germline lookup yields CDR1 MNHEY and CDR2 SVGAGI. The CDR3 has 15 amino acids. The trim removed 3 bases at V and 5 bases at J, leaving 9 bases unmatched. The DNA for the CDR3 is TGTGCCAGCAGTTATGGGACAGGACGCCTCGACGAGCAGTACTTC. Translated, it gives CASSYGTGRLDEQYF.

This clone was found a few times. The rearrangement links TRBV29-1 to TRBJ2-7; 7 nucleotides align to TRBD2. Germline CDR1 reads SQVTM; CDR2 reads ANQGSEA. The CDR3 has 12 amino acids. J was trimmed by 3 bases and V by 7 bases; bases with no gene match: 6. The CDR3 loop is CSASGGFYEQYF. CDR3 DNA: TGCAGCGCTTCGGGGGGATTCTACGAGCAGTACTTC.

The rearrangement uses TRBV13 and TRBJ2-7, with 8 bases identical to TRBD2. The germline V gene encodes CDR1 PRHDT and CDR2 FYEKMQ (reference sequence). V dropped 5 bases and J dropped 2; count of bases not matched to a gene: 14. CDR3 length: 17 amino acids. The CDR3 protein is CASSQDSGGGFTYEQYF. CDR3 bases: TGTGCCAGCAGCCAGGACTCGGGGGGGGGATTTACCTACGAGCAGTACTTC. The complete variable domain, with remaining parts taken from reference TRBV13 and TRBJ2-7, reads AAGVIQSPRHLIKEKRETATLKCYPIPRHDTVYWYQQGPGQDPQFLISFYEKMQSDKGSIPDRFSAQQFSDYHSELNMSSLELGDSALYFCASSQDSGGGFTYEQYFGPGTRLTVT.

The chain uses TRBV5-6 and TRBJ2-5; D is perhaps TRBD2 (6 bases). CDR3 length: 14 amino acids. V lost 1 base and J lost 9, with 16 bases in between. CDR1 and CDR2 from the germline V gene are SGHDT and YYEEEE. The CDR3 DNA reads TGTGCCAGCAGCTTGTTCATGGGTGGGGAGGCCCAGTACTTC. This codes for CASSLFMGGEAQYF.

This clone was observed a handful of times. This chain links TRBV7-9 with TRBJ1-2, with D unclear. Germline loops: CDR1 SEHNR, CDR2 FQNEAQ (reference sequence). The CDR3 has 16 amino acids. Trimming shortened V by 1 base and J by 3 bases, and 15 bases separated the two germline ends. The chain's CDR3 is CASSLVEDLFDYGYTF. DNA of the CDR3: TGTGCCAGCAGCTTAGTGGAGGACCTCTTTGACTATGGCTACACCTTC.

The chain employs TRBV9 and TRBJ1-2; D is perhaps TRBD1 (6 bases). Germline V gives CDR1 SGDLS, CDR2 YYNGEE. This CDR3 contains 17 residues. V shed 3 bases and J shed 2 bases, with 20 bases lying between them. Here the CDR3 reads CASSGIKVETGNYGYTF. CDR3 DNA: TGTGCCAGCAGCGGCATCAAGGTGGAAACAGGGAACTATGGCTACACCTTC.

This chain joins TRBV4-1 and TRBJ2-5; unclear D gene. The better agreement between TRBJ2-7 and the DNA end casts doubt on the J call. The CDR3 sequence is 13 residues long. Germline CDR1 and CDR2: MGHRA and YSYEKL. This CDR3 reads CASSHNLWYEQYF. In DNA, the CDR3 is TGCGCCAGCAGCCATAACCTGTGGTACGAGCAGTACTTC.

This rearrangement joins TRBV29-1 to TRBJ2-2; 9 positions agree with TRBD1. Losses at the gene ends were 4 bases for V and 4 bases for J; bases not matched to a gene: 7. This CDR3 contains 15 residues. The germline gives CDR1 SQVTM, CDR2 ANQGSEA. The CDR3 coding sequence is TGCAGCGTTGGATCACAGGGGGCTAGCACCGGGGAGCTGTTTTTT. As protein: CSVGSQGASTGELFF.

The J gene is TRBJ1-5, the V gene TRBV6-1; D unclear. Germline V gene sequence: CDR1 MNHNS, CDR2 SASEGT. Trimming cost V 3 bases and J 3 bases, with 9 bases left between them. This CDR3 spans 14 amino acids. The CDR3 DNA sequence: TGTGCCAGCAGTGAGATGGAGACCAATCAGCCCCAGCATTTT. As protein: CASSEMETNQPQHF.

This clone was seen a few times. V and J are TRBV18 and TRBJ1-4, with D possibly being TRBD1 (6 bases). Germline loops: CDR1 KGHSH, CDR2 LQKENI. The CDR3 loop spans 16 amino acids. Trimming stripped 5 bases from V and 13 bases from J, with 26 bases between. Written as DNA, the CDR3 is TGTGCCAGCTCAACCTCCCTTGGGGGGGCTGGAGATGGACTGTTTTTT. Protein: CASSTSLGGAGDGLFF.

This clone was found a few times. The chain employs TRBV29-1 and TRBJ2-1; a possible D gene is TRBD2 (5 bases). Germline V gene lookup returns CDR1 SQVTM and CDR2 ANQGSEA. CDR3 length: 11 amino acids. Trimming shortened V by 7 bases and J by 1 base, and 5 bases separated the two germline ends. The CDR3 DNA reads as TGCAGCGGGGAGTCCTACAATGAGCAGTTCTTC. Protein: CSGESYNEQFF.

V usage is TRBV6-5 and J usage is TRBJ2-7, with a weak D call TRBD2 (6 bases). This CDR3 contains 15 residues. The V end was cut by 5 bases, the J end by 0 bases, with 14 bases between. Germline CDR1 MNHEY, CDR2 SVGAGI. The CDR3 DNA reads TGTGCCAGCAGTCCCAGTCTAGCGCACTCCTACGAGCAGTACTTC. Residues: CASSPSLAHSYEQYF.

This clone was observed a few times. This chain joins TRBV29-1 and TRBJ1-1; maybe TRBD1 (6 bases). V was trimmed by 4 bases and J by 1 base, leaving 13 bases between them. CDR3 length equals 14 residues. Germline CDR1 is SQVTM and CDR2 is ANQGSEA. DNA of the CDR3: TGCAGCGTTGTAGGAGACAGGAGGAACACTGAAGCTTTCTTT. Protein product: CSVVGDRRNTEAFF.

This clone was seen more than once but under ten times. This chain uses TRBV6-1 with TRBJ2-2, with TRBD1 matching 8 bases. The CDR3 has 15 residues. V lost 10 bases to trimming and J lost 1 base; unmatched junction nucleotides: 8. Germline CDR1 and CDR2: MNHNS and SASEGT. The CDR3 protein is CAIRLGQGNTGELFF. The CDR3 nucleotides are TGTGCCATCCGCCTAGGACAGGGGAACACCGGGGAGCTGTTTTTT.

In its sample, this clone was seen many times. The CDR3 DNA follows: TGCGCCAGCAGCTTAGGACATCCCGGCGTTGAGACCCAGTACTTC. Its protein is CASSLGHPGVETQYF. The chain uses TRBV5-1 and TRBJ2-5; D is perhaps TRBD1 (5 bases). Trimming pared 2 bases from V and 5 bases from J, leaving 16 bases between. From germline, CDR1 is SGHRS and CDR2 YFSETQ. The CDR3 is 15 residues long.

This chain links TRBV5-1 with TRBJ2-6, with D possibly matching TRBD1 (6 bases). The CDR3 has 15 residues. Germline CDR1 reads SGHRS; CDR2 reads YFSETQ. The V end lost 4 bases, the J end lost 5 bases, and 13 bases lay between the germline ends. CDR3 bases: TGCGCCAGCAGCGTTTCAGGGGTACGGGCCAACGTCCTGACTTTC. Translated: CASSVSGVRANVLTF.

V gene TRBV11-2 combines with J gene TRBJ2-5, with D tentatively TRBD2 (6 bases). The last part of the DNA fits TRBJ2-7 better; the J call may be wrong. The CDR3 has 13 residues. The V gene's germline CDR1 is SGHAT and CDR2 FQNNGV. The CDR3 region has the DNA TGTGCCAGCAGCTTGGGACTGAACTACGAGCAGTACTTC. This gives the protein CASSLGLNYEQYF.

The chain uses TRBV5-4 and TRBJ2-3; possibly TRBD1 for D (5 bases). The germline V gene has CDR1 SGHNT and CDR2 YYREEE (reference sequence). V lost 2 bases, J lost 1 base, and 8 bases lay in between. The CDR3 contains 14 residues. This CDR3 is CASSLSRGTDTQYF. Written as DNA, the CDR3 is TGTGCCAGCAGCTTATCCAGGGGCACAGATACGCAGTATTTT.

This clone has more than one count but fewer than ten. This rearrangement joins TRBV28 to TRBJ1-1, with unresolved D. CDR3 size: 11 residues. Per the germline V gene, CDR1 is MDHEN and CDR2 is SYDVKM. Trimming pared 2 bases from V and 8 bases from J, leaving 6 bases between. The CDR3 reads CASSLGQEAFF. The CDR3 DNA is TGTGCCAGCAGTTTAGGGCAAGAAGCTTTCTTT. The full variable domain, in which reference TRBV28 and TRBJ1-1 provide the parts outside the CDR3, is DVKVTQSSRYLVKRTGEKVFLECVQDMDHENMFWYRQDPGLGLRLIYFSYDVKMKEKGDIPEGYSVSREKKERFSLILESASTNQTSMYLCASSLGQEAFFGQGTRLTVV.

This clone was detected a few times. The chain couples TRBV6-1 to TRBJ2-1, with 8 bases aligning to TRBD2. Germline CDR1 is MNHNS and CDR2 is SASEGT. This CDR3 contains 14 residues. V shed 8 bases, J shed 6 bases, and the junction held 9 bases outside the gene matches. This chain's CDR3 is CASSPGLVSNEQFF. The CDR3 DNA reads TGTGCCAGCTCCCCGGGACTAGTGAGCAATGAGCAGTTCTTC.

This clone was counted a few times. The chain employs TRBV27 and TRBJ2-3; 8 bases are a match to TRBD1. The CDR3 has 17 residues. Looked up from germline, CDR1 is MNHEY and CDR2 is SMNVEV (reference sequence). The junction had 7 bases not matched to a gene; V was cut back by 1 base and J by 1 base. The CDR3 is CASSLYGGQVGTDTQYF. The CDR3 region has the DNA TGTGCCAGCAGTTTATACGGGGGACAGGTGGGCACAGATACGCAGTATTTT.

This clone showed up just a few times. The chain is built from TRBV9 and TRBJ1-2; D unclear. The length of the CDR3 is 11 residues. The V and J ends lost 7 bases and 5 bases respectively, with 9 bases between them. Germline V CDR1 and CDR2: SGDLS, YYNGEE. DNA of the CDR3: TGTGCCAGCCGGAGCGGGTATGGCTACACCTTC. Its translation: CASRSGYGYTF.

This clone was seen more than once but under ten times. This rearrangement joins TRBV7-6 to TRBJ2-1; no definite D call. The CDR3 extends over 12 amino acids. Germline CDR1 SGHVS, CDR2 FNYEAQ. Between the trimmed V and J ends, which lost 5 bases and 8 bases, there was a span of 10 bases. CDR3 residues: CASSAPGDEQFF. CDR3 nucleotide sequence: TGTGCCAGCAGCGCCCCAGGTGATGAGCAGTTCTTC.

This clone was counted only a few times. This chain uses TRBV6-6 with TRBJ2-2; 7 nucleotides agree with TRBD2. Germline CDR1 reads MNHNY; CDR2 reads SVGAGI (reference sequence). The CDR3 length is 12 residues. Unmatched junction bases numbered 5, after V lost 8 bases and J lost 8 bases. CDR3: CASEREGGELFF. The CDR3, as DNA: TGTGCCAGCGAGCGGGAAGGTGGGGAGCTGTTTTTT.

The chain couples TRBV29-1 to TRBJ1-1; D ambiguous. Trimming took off 3 bases at V and 1 base at J, with 3 bases between the two ends. CDR3 size: 11 residues. Germline lookup yields CDR1 SQVTM and CDR2 ANQGSEA. The CDR3 DNA reads TGCAGCGTTGACGGGAACACTGAAGCTTTCTTT. This codes for CSVDGNTEAFF.

For this clone: The junction departs from germline at one end; a sequencing error may be responsible. CDR3 in DNA: TGTGCTAGCAGCCAGACCCAGGGGTCCGGGGAGCTGTTTTTT. Translated: CASSQTQGSGELFF. The chain employs TRBV7-7 and TRBJ2-2, with a tentative D call TRBD1 (6 bases). This CDR3 is built from 14 residues. The germline gives CDR1 SSHAT, CDR2 FNYEAQ (reference sequence).

The chain couples TRBV28 to TRBJ2-5, with 10 positions matching TRBD2. Germline lookup yields CDR1 MDHEN and CDR2 SYDVKM. V shed 7 bases and J 5 bases; nucleotides not matched to a gene: 13. This CDR3 has 16 residues. The CDR3 loop reads CASKGELAGVLETQYF. Here the CDR3 DNA reads TGTGCCAGCAAGGGGGAGCTAGCGGGAGTATTGGAGACCCAGTACTTC.

In this sample, this clone turned up a few times. DNA of the CDR3: TGCAGCGTTGGAGTGACCTACGAGCAGTACTTC. It yields the protein CSVGVTYEQYF. The chain uses TRBV29-1 and TRBJ2-7; D uncertain. V lost 4 bases, J lost 2 bases, and 6 bases lay in between. The CDR3 totals 11 residues. Germline CDR1 is SQVTM and CDR2 is ANQGSEA.